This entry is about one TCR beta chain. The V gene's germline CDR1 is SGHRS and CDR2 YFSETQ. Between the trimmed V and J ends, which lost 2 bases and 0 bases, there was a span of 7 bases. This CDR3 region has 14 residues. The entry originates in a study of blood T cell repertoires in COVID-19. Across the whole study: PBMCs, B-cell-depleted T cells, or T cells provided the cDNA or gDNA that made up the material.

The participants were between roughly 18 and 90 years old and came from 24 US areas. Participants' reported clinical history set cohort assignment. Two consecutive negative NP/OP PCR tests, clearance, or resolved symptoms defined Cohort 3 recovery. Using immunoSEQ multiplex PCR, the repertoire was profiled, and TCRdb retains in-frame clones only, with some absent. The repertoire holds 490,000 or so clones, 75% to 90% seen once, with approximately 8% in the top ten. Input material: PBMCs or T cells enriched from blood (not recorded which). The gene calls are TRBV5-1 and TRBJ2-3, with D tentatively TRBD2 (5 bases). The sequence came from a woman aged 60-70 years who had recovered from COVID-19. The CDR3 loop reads CASSFGGSTDTQYF. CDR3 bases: TGCGCCAGCAGCTTTGGCGGGAGCACAGATACGCAGTATTTT.